The entry below describes one TCR beta chain. TCRdb keeps only in-frame clones here, not all; method: immunoSEQ multiplex PCR. The table includes about 210,000 clones, more than 80% detected once. In germline, CDR1 is SGHTA, CDR2 FQGNSA. Trimming cost V 5 bases and J 1 base, with 9 bases left between them. This CDR3 has 14 amino acids. This specimen belongs to a study of blood T cell repertoires in COVID-19. Overall study context: From the United States, Italy and Spain came samples of acute and convalescent COVID-19.

Recruitment covered fewer than 25 US areas and drew participants whose ages spanned roughly 18 to 89 years. V usage is TRBV7-2 and J usage is TRBJ2-4, with a possible D match to TRBD2 (6 bases). This receptor was taken from a man between 35 and 55 years old who had recovered from COVID-19. The sample consisted of PBMCs or T cells enriched from blood (not recorded which). For the CDR3, the DNA is TGTGCCAGCAGCCCGGGACTTGCCAAAAACATTCAGTACTTC. Translating gives CASSPGLAKNIQYF.